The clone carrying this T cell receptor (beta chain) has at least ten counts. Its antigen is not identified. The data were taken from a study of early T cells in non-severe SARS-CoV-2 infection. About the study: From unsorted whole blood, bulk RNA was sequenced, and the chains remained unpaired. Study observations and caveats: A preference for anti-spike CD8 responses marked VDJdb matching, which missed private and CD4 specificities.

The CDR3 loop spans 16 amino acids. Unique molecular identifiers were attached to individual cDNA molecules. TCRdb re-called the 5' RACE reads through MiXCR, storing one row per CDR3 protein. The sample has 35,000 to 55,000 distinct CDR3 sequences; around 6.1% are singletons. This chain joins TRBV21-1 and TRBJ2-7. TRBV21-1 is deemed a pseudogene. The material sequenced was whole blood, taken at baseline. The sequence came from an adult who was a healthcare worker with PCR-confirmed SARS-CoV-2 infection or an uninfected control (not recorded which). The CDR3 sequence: CASSERLHPYTYEQYF. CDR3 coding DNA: TGTGCCAGCAGCGAACGGCTGCATCCCTACACCTACGAGCAGTACTTC.